This T cell receptor (beta chain) was found in a study of early T cells in non-severe SARS-CoV-2 infection. Study context: Chains were not paired, and sequencing was done on bulk RNA from unsorted whole blood.

TCRdb redid the calling of the 5' RACE reads with MiXCR, one entry per CDR3 protein. This table holds approximately 110,000 distinct CDR3 sequences, 15% found once. The CDR3 contains 14 residues. CDR1 is SGHTA, CDR2 FQGTGA, per germline. V was shortened by 2 bases and J by 1 base, with 8 bases between the two germline ends. This clonotype has more than one count but fewer than ten. This clonotype originated in an adult who was a healthcare worker with PCR-confirmed SARS-CoV-2 infection or an uninfected control (not recorded which). The sequenced sample was whole blood. The gene calls are TRBV7-3 and TRBJ1-1; no firm D call. CDR3 sequence (DNA): TGTGCCAGCAGCTTATACTCTACGAACACTGAAGCTTTCTTT. Protein: CASSLYSTNTEAFF.